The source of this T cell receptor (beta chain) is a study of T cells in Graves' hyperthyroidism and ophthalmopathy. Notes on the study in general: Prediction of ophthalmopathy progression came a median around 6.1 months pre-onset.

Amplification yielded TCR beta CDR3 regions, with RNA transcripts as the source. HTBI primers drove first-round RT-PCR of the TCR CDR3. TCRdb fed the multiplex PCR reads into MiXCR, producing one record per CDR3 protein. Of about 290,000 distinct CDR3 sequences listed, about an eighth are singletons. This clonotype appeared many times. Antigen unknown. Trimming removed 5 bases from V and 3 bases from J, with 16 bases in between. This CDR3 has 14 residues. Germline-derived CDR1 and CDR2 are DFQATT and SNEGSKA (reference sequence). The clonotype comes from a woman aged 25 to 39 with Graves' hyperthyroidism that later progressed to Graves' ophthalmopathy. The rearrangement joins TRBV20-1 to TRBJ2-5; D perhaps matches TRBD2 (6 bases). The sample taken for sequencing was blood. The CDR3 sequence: CSAARGALEETQYF. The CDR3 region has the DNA TGCAGTGCTGCCCGCGGGGCGCTTGAAGAGACCCAGTACTTC.